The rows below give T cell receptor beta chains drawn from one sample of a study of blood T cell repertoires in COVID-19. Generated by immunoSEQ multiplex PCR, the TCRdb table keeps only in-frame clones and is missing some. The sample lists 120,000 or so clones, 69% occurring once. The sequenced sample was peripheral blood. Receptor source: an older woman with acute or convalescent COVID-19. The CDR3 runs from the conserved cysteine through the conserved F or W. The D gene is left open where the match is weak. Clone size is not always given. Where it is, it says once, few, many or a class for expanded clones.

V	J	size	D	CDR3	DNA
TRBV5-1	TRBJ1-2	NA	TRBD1	CASNLEAGGNYGYTF	TGCGCCAGCAACCTGGAGGCAGGGGGCAACTATGGCTACACCTTC
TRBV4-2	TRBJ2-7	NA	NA	CASSQEVGVNSYEQYF	TGTGCCAGCAGCCAAGAGGTGGGAGTTAACTCCTACGAGCAGTACTTC
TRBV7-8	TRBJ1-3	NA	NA	CASSLGGAGNTIYF	TGTGCCAGCAGCTTAGGGGGCGCAGGAAACACCATATATTTT
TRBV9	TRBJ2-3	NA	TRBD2	CASSAYDTGLVGDTQYF	TGTGCCAGCAGCGCATACGACACGGGACTAGTGGGGGATACGCAGTATTTT
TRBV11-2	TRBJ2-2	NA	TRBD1	CASSLGTGVWTGELFF	TGTGCCAGCAGCTTAGGAACAGGGGTTTGGACCGGGGAGCTGTTTTTT
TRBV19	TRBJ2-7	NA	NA	CASSKKQGTEQYF	TGTGCCAGTAGCAAGAAACAGGGTACGGAGCAGTACTTC
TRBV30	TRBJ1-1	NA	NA	CAYSPTVNTEAFF	TGTGCCTACTCGCCCACCGTGAACACTGAAGCTTTCTTT
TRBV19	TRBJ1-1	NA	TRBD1	CASTHQGDTEAFF	TGTGCCAGTACCCATCAGGGGGACACTGAAGCTTTCTTT
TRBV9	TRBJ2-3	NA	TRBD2	CASSVGGRAIDTQYF	TGTGCCAGCAGCGTCGGCGGGAGGGCCATAGATACGCAGTATTTT
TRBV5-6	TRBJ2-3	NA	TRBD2	CASSPATSGGALDTQYF	TGTGCCAGCAGCCCAGCCACTAGCGGGGGGGCCTTAGATACGCAGTATTTT
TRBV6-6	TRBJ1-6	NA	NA	CASSYTGRLDSPLHF	TGTGCCAGCAGTTACACTGGGAGATTAGATTCACCCCTCCACTTT
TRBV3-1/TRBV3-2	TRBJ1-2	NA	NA	CASSQSQGYTF	TGTGCCAGCAGCCAGTCTCAGGGCTACACCTTC
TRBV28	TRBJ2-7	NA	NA	CASSEGLGYEQYF	TGTGCCAGCAGTGAGGGCCTCGGATACGAGCAGTACTTC
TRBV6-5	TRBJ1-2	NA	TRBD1	CASSPTGGRSYGYTF	TGTGCCAGCAGTCCCACAGGGGGCAGGAGCTATGGCTACACCTTC
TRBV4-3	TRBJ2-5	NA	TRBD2	CASSQEGLAGIPQETQYF	TGCGCCAGCAGCCAAGAGGGACTAGCGGGCATCCCTCAAGAGACCCAGTACTTC
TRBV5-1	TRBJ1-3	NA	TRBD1	CASSWSGTGSSGNTIYF	TGCGCCAGCAGCTGGTCCGGGACAGGTTCCTCTGGAAACACCATATATTTT
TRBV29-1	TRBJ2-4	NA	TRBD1	CSVQGAGNIQYF	TGCAGCGTTCAGGGGGCAGGAAACATTCAGTACTTC
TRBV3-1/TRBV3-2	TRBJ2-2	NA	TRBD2	CASSPRELHTGELFF	TGTGCCAGCAGCCCGCGGGAGTTGCACACCGGGGAGCTGTTTTTT
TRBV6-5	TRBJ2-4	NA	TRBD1	CASRSQTGAKNIQYF	TGTGCCAGCAGATCCCAGACAGGGGCCAAAAACATTCAGTACTTC
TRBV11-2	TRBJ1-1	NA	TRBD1	CASSLPGTGGTEAFF	TGTGCCAGCAGCTTACCTGGGACAGGGGGGACTGAAGCTTTCTTT
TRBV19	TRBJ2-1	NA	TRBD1	CASSIAFGQGVEQFF	TGTGCCAGTAGTATAGCCTTCGGACAGGGTGTTGAGCAGTTCTTC
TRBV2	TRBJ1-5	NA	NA	CASGWQNSNQPQHF	TGTGCCAGCGGTTGGCAGAATAGCAATCAGCCCCAGCATTTT
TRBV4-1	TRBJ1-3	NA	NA	CASSQTYRVSGNTIYF	TGCGCCAGCAGCCAAACGTACAGGGTCTCTGGAAACACCATATATTTT
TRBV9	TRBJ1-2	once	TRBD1	CASSVGQGTNYGYTF	TGTGCCAGCAGCGTGGGACAGGGGACTAACTATGGCTACACCTTC
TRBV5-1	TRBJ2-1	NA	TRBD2	CASSLGLAGVHEQFF	TGCGCCAGCAGCTTGGGACTAGCGGGAGTACATGAGCAGTTCTTC
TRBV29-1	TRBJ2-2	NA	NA	CSVLATQAGELFF	TGCAGCGTTTTGGCAACTCAGGCGGGAGAGCTGTTTTTT
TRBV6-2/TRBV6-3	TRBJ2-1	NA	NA	CASSTGSGNEQFF	TGTGCCAGCAGTACAGGGTCCGGGAATGAGCAGTTCTTC
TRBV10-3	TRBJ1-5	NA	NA	CAISDREPGPQHF	TGTGCCATCAGTGACAGGGAACCAGGGCCCCAGCATTTT
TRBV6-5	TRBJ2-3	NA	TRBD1	CASTGTGGADTQYF	TGTGCCAGCACCGGGACAGGGGGGGCAGATACGCAGTATTTT
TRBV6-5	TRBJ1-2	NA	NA	CASSYSGTLNYGYTF	TGTGCCAGCAGTTACTCCGGGACTCTTAACTATGGCTACACCTTC
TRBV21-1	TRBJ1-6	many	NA	CASSCQTDRGNNSPLHF	TGTGCCAGCAGCTGCCAGACGGACAGGGGAAACAATTCACCCCTCCACTTT
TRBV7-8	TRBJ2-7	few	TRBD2	CASSLPGGAYEQYF	TGTGCCAGCAGCTTACCGGGGGGGGCCTACGAGCAGTACTTC
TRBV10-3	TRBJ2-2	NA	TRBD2	CAIKGDRGANTGELFF	TGTGCCATCAAAGGAGACCGGGGGGCGAACACCGGGGAGCTGTTTTTT
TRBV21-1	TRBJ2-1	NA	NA	CASSATSGRFPNEQFF	TGTGCCAGCAGCGCGACTAGCGGGAGATTCCCCAATGAGCAGTTCTTC
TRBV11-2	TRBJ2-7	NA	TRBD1	CASSLGQGAGEQYF	TGTGCCAGCAGCTTAGGACAGGGGGCAGGGGAGCAGTACTTC
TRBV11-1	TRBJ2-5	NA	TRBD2	CASSLWGLEETQYF	TGTGCCAGCAGCTTATGGGGACTAGAAGAGACCCAGTACTTC
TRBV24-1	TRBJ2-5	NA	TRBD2	CATSESTSGGRETQYF	TGTGCCACCAGTGAGTCGACTAGCGGGGGGCGAGAGACCCAGTACTTC
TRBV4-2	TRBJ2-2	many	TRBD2	CASSSATSGNTGELFF	TGTGCCAGCAGCTCCGCGACTAGCGGGAACACCGGGGAGCTGTTTTTT
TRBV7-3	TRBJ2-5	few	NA	CASSPNGETQYF	TGTGCCAGCAGCCCGAACGGAGAGACCCAGTACTTC
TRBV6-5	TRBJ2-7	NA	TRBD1	CASREGTGLTEQYF	TGTGCCAGCAGAGAGGGGACAGGACTAACCGAGCAGTACTTC
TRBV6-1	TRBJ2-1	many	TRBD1	CASSGSGTGYPNEQFF	TGTGCCAGCAGTGGGAGTGGGACAGGGTATCCGAATGAGCAGTTCTTC
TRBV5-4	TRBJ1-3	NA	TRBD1	CASSKPGQSSGNTIYF	TGTGCCAGCAGCAAACCGGGACAGAGCTCTGGAAACACCATATATTTT
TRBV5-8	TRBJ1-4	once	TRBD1	CASSLKQGAANEKLFF	TGTGCCAGCAGCTTGAAACAGGGGGCGGCTAATGAAAAACTGTTTTTT
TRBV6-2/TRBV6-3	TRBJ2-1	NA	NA	CASSGLTDVQFF	TGTGCCAGCAGTGGGCTAACTGATGTGCAGTTCTTC
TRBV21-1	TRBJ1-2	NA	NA	CASTYLGVPGFPNYGYTF	TGTGCCAGCACCTACCTCGGGGTACCCGGTTTTCCTAACTATGGCTACACCTTC